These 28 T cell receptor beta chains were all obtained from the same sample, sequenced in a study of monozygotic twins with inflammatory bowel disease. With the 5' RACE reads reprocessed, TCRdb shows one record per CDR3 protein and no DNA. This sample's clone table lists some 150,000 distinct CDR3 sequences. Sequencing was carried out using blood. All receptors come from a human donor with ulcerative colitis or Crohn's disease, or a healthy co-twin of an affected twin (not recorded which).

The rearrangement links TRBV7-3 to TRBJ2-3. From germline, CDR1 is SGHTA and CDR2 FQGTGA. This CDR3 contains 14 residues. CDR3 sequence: CASSLAVATDTQYF.

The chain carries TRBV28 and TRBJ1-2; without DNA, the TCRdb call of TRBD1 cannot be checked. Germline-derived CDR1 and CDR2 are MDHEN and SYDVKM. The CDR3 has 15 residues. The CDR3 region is CASSFGAVANYGYTF.

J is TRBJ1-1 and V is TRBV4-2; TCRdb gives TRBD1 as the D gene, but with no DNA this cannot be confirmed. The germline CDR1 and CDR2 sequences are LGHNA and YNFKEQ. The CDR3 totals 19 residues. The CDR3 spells CASSDEPGHDARLLTEAFF.

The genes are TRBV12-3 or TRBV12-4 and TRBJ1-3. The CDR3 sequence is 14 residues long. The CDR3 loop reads CGSSPYRPGNTIYF.

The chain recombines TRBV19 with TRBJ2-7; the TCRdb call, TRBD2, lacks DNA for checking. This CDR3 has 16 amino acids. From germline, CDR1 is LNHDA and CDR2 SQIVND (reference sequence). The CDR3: CASSKGLAGGNNEQYF.

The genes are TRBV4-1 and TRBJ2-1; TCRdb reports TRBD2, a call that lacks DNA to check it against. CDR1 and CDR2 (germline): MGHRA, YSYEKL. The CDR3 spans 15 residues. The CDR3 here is CASSQDLRRANEQFF.

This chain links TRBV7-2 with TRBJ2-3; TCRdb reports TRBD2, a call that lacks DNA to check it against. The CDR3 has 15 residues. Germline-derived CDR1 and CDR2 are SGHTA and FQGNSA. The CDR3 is CASSPRGSGTDTQYF.

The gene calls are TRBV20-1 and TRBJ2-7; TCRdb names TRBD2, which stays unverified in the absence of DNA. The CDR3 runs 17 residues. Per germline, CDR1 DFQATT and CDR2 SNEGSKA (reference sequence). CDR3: CSARDHKKSGRAVEQYF.

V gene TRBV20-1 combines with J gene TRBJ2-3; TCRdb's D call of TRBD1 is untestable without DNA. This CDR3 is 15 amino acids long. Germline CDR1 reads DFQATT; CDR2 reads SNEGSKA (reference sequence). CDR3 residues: CSAPAPPSSTDTQYF.

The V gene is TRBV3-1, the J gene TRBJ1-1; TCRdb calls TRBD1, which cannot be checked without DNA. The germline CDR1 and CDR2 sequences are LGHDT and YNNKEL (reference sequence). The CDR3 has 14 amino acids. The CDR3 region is CASSHGGGNTEAFF. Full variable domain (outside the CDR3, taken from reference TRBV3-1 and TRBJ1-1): DTAVSQTPKYLVTQMGNDKSIKCEQNLGHDTMYWYKQDSKKFLKIMFSYNNKELIINETVPNRFSPKSPDKAHLNLHINSLELGDSAVYFCASSHGGGNTEAFFGQGTRLTVV.

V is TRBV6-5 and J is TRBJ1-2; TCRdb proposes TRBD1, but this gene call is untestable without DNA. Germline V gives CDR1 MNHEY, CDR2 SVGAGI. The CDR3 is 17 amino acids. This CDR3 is CASSYLLSQGVNYGYTF.

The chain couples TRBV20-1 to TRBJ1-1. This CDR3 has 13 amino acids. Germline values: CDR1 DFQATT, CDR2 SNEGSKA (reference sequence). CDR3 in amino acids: CSAKPPRGTEAFF.

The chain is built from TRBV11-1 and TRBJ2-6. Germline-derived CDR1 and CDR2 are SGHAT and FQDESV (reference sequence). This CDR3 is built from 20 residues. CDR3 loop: CASSLVPQKGRNSGANVLTF.

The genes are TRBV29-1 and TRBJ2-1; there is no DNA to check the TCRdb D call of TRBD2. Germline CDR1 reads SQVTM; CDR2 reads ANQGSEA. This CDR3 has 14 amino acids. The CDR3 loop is CSVEASGRYNEQFF.

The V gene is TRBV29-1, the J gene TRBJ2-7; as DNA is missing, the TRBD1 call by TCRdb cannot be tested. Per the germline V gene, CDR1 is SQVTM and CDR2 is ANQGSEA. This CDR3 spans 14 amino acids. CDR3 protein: CSVELRDRTYEQYF.

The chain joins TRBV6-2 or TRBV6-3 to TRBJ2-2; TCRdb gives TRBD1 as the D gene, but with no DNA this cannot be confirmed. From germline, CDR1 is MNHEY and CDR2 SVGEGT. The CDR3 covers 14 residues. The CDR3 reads CASSNRQGAGELFF.

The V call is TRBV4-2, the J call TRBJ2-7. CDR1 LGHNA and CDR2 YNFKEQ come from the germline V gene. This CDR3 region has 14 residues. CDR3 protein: CASSQDSDTYEQYF.

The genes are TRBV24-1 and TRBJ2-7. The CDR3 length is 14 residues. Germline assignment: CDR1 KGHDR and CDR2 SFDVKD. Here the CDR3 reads CATSGASVGYEQYF.

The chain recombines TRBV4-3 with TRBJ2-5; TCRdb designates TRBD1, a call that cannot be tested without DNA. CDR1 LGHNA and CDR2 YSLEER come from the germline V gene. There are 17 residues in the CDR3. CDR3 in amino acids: CASSQSARDRGGETQYF.

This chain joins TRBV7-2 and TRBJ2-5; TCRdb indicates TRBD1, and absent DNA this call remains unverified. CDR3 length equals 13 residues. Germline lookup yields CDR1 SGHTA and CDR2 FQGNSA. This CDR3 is CASSSRPGETQYF.

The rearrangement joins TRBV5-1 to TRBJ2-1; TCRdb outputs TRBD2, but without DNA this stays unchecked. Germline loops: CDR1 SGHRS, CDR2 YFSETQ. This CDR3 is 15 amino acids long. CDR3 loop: CASSFLRAGYNEQFF.

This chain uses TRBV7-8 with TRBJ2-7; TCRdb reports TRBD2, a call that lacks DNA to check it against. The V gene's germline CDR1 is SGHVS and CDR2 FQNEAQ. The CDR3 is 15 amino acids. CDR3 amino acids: CASSSGLAATYEQYF. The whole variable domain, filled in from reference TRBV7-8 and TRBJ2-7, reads GAGVSQSPRYKVAKRGQDVALRCDPISGHVSLFWYQQALGQGPEFLTYFQNEAQLDKSGLPSDRFFAERPEGSVSTLKIQRTQQEDSAVYLCASSSGLAATYEQYFGPGTRLTVT.

The CDR3 is CASSLRGNNEQFF. This chain links TRBV5-1 with TRBJ2-1; TCRdb's D call, TRBD2, is unchecked because there is no DNA. The germline V gene has CDR1 SGHRS and CDR2 YFSETQ. There are 13 residues in the CDR3.

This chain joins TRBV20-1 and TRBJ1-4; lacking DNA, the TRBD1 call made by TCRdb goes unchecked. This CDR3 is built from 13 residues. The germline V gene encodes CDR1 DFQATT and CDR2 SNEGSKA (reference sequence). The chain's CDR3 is CSARGTDNEKLFF.

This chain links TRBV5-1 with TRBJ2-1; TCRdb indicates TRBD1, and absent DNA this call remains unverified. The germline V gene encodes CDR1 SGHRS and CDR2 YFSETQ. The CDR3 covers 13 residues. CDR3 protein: CASIEGQGNEQFF.

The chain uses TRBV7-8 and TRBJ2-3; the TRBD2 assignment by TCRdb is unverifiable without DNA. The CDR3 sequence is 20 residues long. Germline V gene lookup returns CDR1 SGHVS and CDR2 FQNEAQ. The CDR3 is CASSLEMRREGPTSTDTQYF.

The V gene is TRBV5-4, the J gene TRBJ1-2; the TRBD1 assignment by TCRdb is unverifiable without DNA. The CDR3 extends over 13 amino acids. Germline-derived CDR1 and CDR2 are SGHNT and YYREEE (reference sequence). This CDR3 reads CASGTGADYGYTF.

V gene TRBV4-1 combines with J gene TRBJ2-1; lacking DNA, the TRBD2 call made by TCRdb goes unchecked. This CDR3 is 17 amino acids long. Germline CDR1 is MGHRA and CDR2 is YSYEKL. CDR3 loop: CASSQDSLAGSYNEQFF.